This TCR beta chain was observed in a study of identical twins. Overall study results and limits: Abundant beta clonotypes from cord blood had fewer insertions, unlike memory repertoires, which showed none. Sequences that were beta out-of-frame showed weaker excess twin sharing.

J gave up 5 bases and V 2 bases, and 9 bases lay outside the gene matches. Germline CDR1 SGHAT, CDR2 FQNNGV. There are 16 residues in the CDR3. As for this clonotype: Its antigen is not known.

Template switching introduced a universal primer site, and the cDNA bore unique molecular identifiers. Each CDR3 protein is one row after TCRdb ran MiXCR on the 5' RACE reads. The sample consists of around 1.7 million distinct CDR3 sequences, under 35% of them appearing once. The receptor's source is a newborn girl in good health. V gene TRBV11-2 combines with J gene TRBJ2-3; 8 nucleotides agree with TRBD2. The sequencing input was cord blood. The CDR3 coding sequence is TGTGCCAGCAGCTTATCGAGCCGGGGGGGCCAAGATACGCAGTATTTT. Protein product: CASSLSSRGGQDTQYF.